These 5 T cell receptor beta chains originate from one sample sequenced in a study of CD8 T cells in Susac syndrome. Reverse transcription of 0.5 to 1 ug RNA was performed with random hexamers. TCRdb independently ran MiXCR on the immunoSEQ multiplex PCR reads; one entry per CDR3 protein. The table includes about 160,000 distinct CDR3 sequences, about 93% detected once. Sequenced: CD4+ T cells from PBMCs. All receptors derive from a human donor in good health.

A single count supports this clonotype. The CDR3 DNA is TGCAGCGCCTCGACAGGGGAAGGACGGCCCCAGCATTTT. It translates to CSASTGEGRPQHF. The chain couples TRBV29-1 to TRBJ1-5, with TRBD1 matching 8 bases. Looked up from germline, CDR1 is SQVTM and CDR2 is ANQGSEA. The CDR3 extends over 13 amino acids. The J segment lost 9 bases and the V segment lost 7 bases, leaving 11 bases of the junction unmatched.

The chain joins TRBV7-9 to TRBJ1-1, with 7 positions matching TRBD1. The CDR3 extends over 16 amino acids. Germline V gives CDR1 SEHNR, CDR2 FQNEAQ (reference sequence). The V segment lost 5 bases and the J segment 5 bases; nucleotides outside the gene matches: 14. CDR3 sequence (DNA): TGTGCCAGCAGCCCCCAAGGATTAGGGGGCGCGACTGAAGCTTTCTTT. The encoded protein is CASSPQGLGGATEAFF.

V usage is TRBV3-1 and J usage is TRBJ2-1, with 8 bases lining up with TRBD2. J gave up 6 bases and V 6 bases, and 10 bases lay outside the gene matches. Germline V lookup: CDR1 LGHDT, CDR2 YNNKEL (reference sequence). CDR3 length: 15 amino acids. CDR3: CASRSGTRALNEQFF. The CDR3, as DNA: TGTGCCAGCAGGAGTGGGACTAGGGCCCTCAATGAGCAGTTCTTC.

This clonotype was found once. The chain joins TRBV2 to TRBJ1-2; D ambiguous. The V gene lost 4 bases and the J gene lost 2 bases, with 5 bases spanning the gap. The CDR3 consists of 12 residues. Germline values: CDR1 SNHLY, CDR2 FYNNEI. CDR3 sequence: CASSARNYGYTF. The DNA for the CDR3 is TGTGCCAGCAGTGCTAGGAACTATGGCTACACCTTC.

The CDR3 DNA reads TGTGCCAGCACCAGGAGGTTAGGGGCCAACGTCCTGACTTTC. Its protein product is CASTRRLGANVLTF. This chain uses TRBV2 with TRBJ2-6, with D perhaps matching TRBD2 (5 bases). Germline V gives CDR1 SNHLY, CDR2 FYNNEI. This CDR3 comprises 14 residues. The V end was cut by 7 bases, the J end by 4 bases, with 11 bases between.